The T cell receptor beta chain described here comes from a study of T cells in Graves' hyperthyroidism and ophthalmopathy. Clinical symptoms, serum thyroxine, TRAb, thyroid ultrasound and orbital computed tomography informed diagnoses. TCR beta CDR3 regions were amplified from RNA transcripts. A set of HTBI primers served as the primers for a first-round RT-PCR of the TCR CDR3. TCRdb reprocessed the multiplex PCR reads via MiXCR and lists one record per CDR3 protein. Counted here are 500,000 to 600,000 distinct CDR3 sequences, over 15% occurring once; the ten biggest clones make up around 18%. Germline V gives CDR1 DFQATT, CDR2 SNEGSKA (reference sequence). The CDR3 totals 16 residues.

The J gene is TRBJ2-3, the V gene TRBV20-1; 7 nucleotides align to TRBD1. This TCR was recovered from a woman between 18 and 29 years old with Graves' hyperthyroidism. The material sequenced was blood. This CDR3 is CGGTGVGLSRTDTQYF. For the CDR3, the DNA is TGCGGGGGAACAGGGGTGGGGCTCTCTCGGACAGATACGCAGTATTTT.